These 25 T cell receptor beta chains came from one sample sequenced in a study of T cell responses to AZD1222 COVID-19 vaccine. Measured with immunoSEQ multiplex PCR; TCRdb has only the in-frame clones, and not every one. The repertoire holds about 150,000 clones, with more than 85% as singletons. The material was peripheral blood, obtained on day 0 of AZD1222 vaccination. The receptor set was obtained from an adult in good health.

This sequence joins TRBV5-1 and TRBJ2-5; 8 bases map to TRBD1. Germline CDR1 is SGHRS and CDR2 is YFSETQ. V trimming: 1 base; J trimming: 5 bases; junction bases outside the gene matches: 7. CDR3 length: 15 residues. The CDR3 region is CASSLLTGAGETQYF. DNA for the CDR3: TGCGCCAGCAGCTTGTTGACAGGGGCCGGGGAGACCCAGTACTTC.

The V gene is TRBV27, the J gene TRBJ1-4; TRBD1 agrees at 7 bases. From germline, CDR1 is MNHEY and CDR2 SMNVEV (reference sequence). J gave up 6 bases and V 6 bases, and 7 bases lay outside the gene matches. This CDR3 is 14 amino acids long. As DNA, the CDR3 is TGTGCCAGCAGCCCCTTAGGGGGCTATGAAAAACTGTTTTTT. Amino acids: CASSPLGGYEKLFF.

The chain couples TRBV12-5 to TRBJ2-1; TRBD2 aligns across 13 bases. This CDR3 has 21 residues. The germline gives CDR1 LGHNT, CDR2 FRNRAP. The trim removed 0 bases at V and 6 bases at J, leaving 17 bases unmatched. CDR3 nucleotides: TGTGCTAGTGGTTTGGTACCCCTGTGGGGACTAGCGGGACCGCGTGGCAATGAGCAGTTCTTC. Translation gives CASGLVPLWGLAGPRGNEQFF.

This sequence joins TRBV11-3 and TRBJ2-4; a possible D gene is TRBD2 (6 bases). The CDR3 has 14 residues. From germline, CDR1 is SGHNT and CDR2 YENEEA. V was trimmed by 4 bases and J by 6 bases, leaving 13 bases between them. The CDR3 spells CASSSRARGNIQYF. The CDR3 nucleotides read TGTGCCAGCAGCTCCCGGGCGCGGGGAAACATTCAGTACTTC.

The chain is built from TRBV5-1 and TRBJ1-1; TRBD1 matches at 7 bases. V dropped 1 base and J dropped 2; count of bases not matched to a gene: 2. In germline, CDR1 is SGHRS, CDR2 YFSETQ. The CDR3 covers 14 residues. CDR3 in amino acids: CASSLRQGNTEAFF. The CDR3 DNA is TGCGCCAGCAGCTTGCGACAGGGAAACACTGAAGCTTTCTTT.

The chain couples TRBV2 to TRBJ1-2; TRBD1 is a possible D gene (5 bases). The CDR3 extends over 12 amino acids. Germline assignment: CDR1 SNHLY and CDR2 FYNNEI. The V gene lost 6 bases and the J gene lost 7 bases, with 12 bases spanning the gap. CDR3 sequence reads: CASRPGYPGYTF. The CDR3 DNA sequence: TGTGCCAGCAGGCCAGGGTATCCTGGCTACACCTTC.

This clone was counted once. The chain combines TRBV7-9 with TRBJ2-7; D is unresolved. CDR1 SEHNR and CDR2 FQNEAQ come from the germline V gene (reference sequence). The CDR3 has 13 residues. V gave up 2 bases and J gave up 4 bases, with 9 bases separating them. CDR3 nucleotides: TGTGCCAGCAGCTTAAGAGCCCAGTACGAGCAGTACTTC. Its protein product is CASSLRAQYEQYF.

V and J are TRBV6-2 or TRBV6-3 and TRBJ1-1; 8 nucleotides match TRBD1. The trim removed 5 bases at V and 7 bases at J, leaving 9 bases unmatched. Germline V gene data show CDR1 as MNHEY and CDR2 as SVGEGT. The CDR3 has 14 residues. The CDR3 is CASSNPDRVGEAFF. The CDR3 DNA follows: TGTGCCAGCAGTAACCCGGACAGGGTTGGTGAAGCTTTCTTT.

The gene calls are TRBV6-2 or TRBV6-3 and TRBJ1-5, with TRBD1 matching 8 bases. Unmatched junction bases numbered 7, after V lost 2 bases and J lost 1 base. This CDR3 has 17 residues. Germline CDR1 is MNHEY and CDR2 is SVGEGT. CDR3 DNA: TGTGCCAGCAGTTACGACAGGGGTGGTCTGAGCAATCAGCCCCAGCATTTT. Amino acid sequence: CASSYDRGGLSNQPQHF.

CDR3 sequence (DNA): TGTGCCAGCAGTGATGATAGTGAAAAACTGTTTTTT. The encoded protein is CASSDDSEKLFF. This chain uses TRBV2 with TRBJ1-4; D is ambiguous. Between the trimmed V and J ends, which lost 3 bases and 7 bases, there was a span of 6 bases. The CDR3 is 12 residues long. CDR1 and CDR2 from the germline V gene are SNHLY and FYNNEI.

The chain has TRBV28 and TRBJ1-2; a possible D gene is TRBD1 (5 bases). V lost 3 bases, J lost 2 bases, and 7 bases lay in between. CDR1 is MDHEN, CDR2 SYDVKM, per germline. The CDR3 contains 13 residues. In DNA, the CDR3 is TGTGCCAGCAGTTTGGGACCCAACTATGGCTACACCTTC. Protein: CASSLGPNYGYTF.

The V and J genes are TRBV3-1 (or the pseudogene TRBV3-2) and TRBJ1-3; the D is unclear. The CDR3 runs 14 residues. V was cut by 1 base and J by 4 bases, with 8 bases left in between. The germline V gene encodes CDR1 LGHDT and CDR2 YNNKEL (reference sequence). Here the CDR3 DNA reads TGTGCCAGCAGCCAAGGAGGGTTAGGAAACACCATATATTTT. Translating gives CASSQGGLGNTIYF.

This clone is a singleton in its sample. The chain combines TRBV6-2 or TRBV6-3 with TRBJ2-7; D ambiguous. The CDR3 consists of 13 residues. Trimming shortened V by 7 bases and J by 2 bases, and 12 bases separated the two germline ends. Germline V gene sequence: CDR1 MNHEY, CDR2 SVGEGT. The CDR3 DNA sequence: TGTGCCAGCACCCCGGGCAGCCCCTACGAGCAGTACTTC. Translation gives CASTPGSPYEQYF.

J is TRBJ2-1 and V is TRBV3-1 (or the pseudogene TRBV3-2); 11 bases match TRBD1. V was pared by 6 bases and J by 7 bases, with 8 bases of the junction left unmatched. The CDR3 is 15 amino acids. The germline V gene has CDR1 LGHDT and CDR2 YNNKEL (reference sequence). In DNA, the CDR3 is TGTGCCAGCAGTCGCGGGACAGGGGGTTCTAATGAGCAGTTCTTC. Translation gives CASSRGTGGSNEQFF.

This clone was recorded only once. CDR3 loop: CASSPGLAGGSYEQYF. DNA for the CDR3: TGTGCCAGCAGCCCCGGACTAGCGGGAGGGTCCTACGAGCAGTACTTC. The chain is built from TRBV7-3 and TRBJ2-7, with 15 bases fitting TRBD2. CDR1 SGHTA and CDR2 FQGTGA come from the germline V gene. The CDR3 runs to 16 residues. The V and J ends lost 5 bases and 1 base, in that order; junction bases with no gene match: 3.

The V call is TRBV5-5, the J call TRBJ2-2, with 12 bases matching TRBD2. CDR1 and CDR2 from the germline V gene are SGHKS and YYEKEE (reference sequence). This CDR3 contains 15 residues. V lost 6 bases, J lost 8 bases, and 8 bases stayed unmatched. The CDR3 spells CASNPSGRAVGELFF. The DNA for the CDR3 is TGTGCCAGCAATCCTAGCGGGAGGGCTGTTGGGGAGCTGTTTTTT.

The chain is built from TRBV2 and TRBJ1-2, with 9 bases lining up with TRBD1. Germline trimming cut 6 bases from V and 4 bases from J; bases unmatched to any gene: 3. CDR1 and CDR2 (germline): SNHLY, FYNNEI. This CDR3 has 13 amino acids. The chain's CDR3 is CASRQGAGYGYTF. The CDR3 DNA sequence: TGTGCCAGCAGACAGGGGGCGGGCTATGGCTACACCTTC.

This clone was seen only a few times. The chain has TRBV2 and TRBJ1-2; a possible D gene is TRBD1 (6 bases). V gave up 6 bases and J gave up 6 bases, with 11 bases separating them. The CDR3 spans 12 residues. Germline V lookup: CDR1 SNHLY, CDR2 FYNNEI. CDR3 DNA sequence: TGTGCCAGCAGGGACAGTTGGAATGGCTACACCTTC. Protein: CASRDSWNGYTF.

In this sample, this clone turned up once. J is TRBJ1-1 and V is TRBV28, with 7 bases identical to TRBD1. After removal of 1 base from V and 3 bases from J, the junction contained 11 bases not matched to a gene. CDR3 length: 17 amino acids. Germline assignment: CDR1 MDHEN and CDR2 SYDVKM. The CDR3 is CASSLFPSTGLDTEAFF. As DNA, the CDR3 is TGTGCCAGCAGTTTATTCCCCTCGACAGGGTTGGACACTGAAGCTTTCTTT.

This clone was recorded only once. J is TRBJ2-1 and V is TRBV9; D perhaps matches TRBD2 (5 bases). This CDR3 is built from 17 residues. Trimming took off 2 bases at V and 0 bases at J, with 15 bases between the two ends. Germline CDR1 and CDR2: SGDLS and YYNGEE. CDR3: CASSVGVGPASYNEQFF. The CDR3 DNA sequence: TGTGCCAGCAGCGTCGGGGTAGGTCCCGCCTCCTACAATGAGCAGTTCTTC.

The chain carries TRBV29-1 and TRBJ2-7, with unresolved D. Per the germline V gene, CDR1 is SQVTM and CDR2 is ANQGSEA. Trimming cost V 5 bases and J 2 bases, with 19 bases left between them. This CDR3 region has 15 residues. The CDR3 is CSVPASSTGPYEQYF. The CDR3 region has the DNA TGCAGCGTTCCCGCCTCTTCGACGGGCCCCTACGAGCAGTACTTC.

The chain couples TRBV5-4 to TRBJ2-1; 13 nucleotides agree with TRBD2. There are 20 residues in the CDR3. Trimming cost V 4 bases and J 0 bases; bases outside gene matches: 13. Germline-derived CDR1 and CDR2 are SGHNT and YYREEE (reference sequence). CDR3 sequence reads: CASSRKGTSGKGSSYNEQFF. The CDR3 nucleotides are TGTGCCAGCAGCCGAAAAGGGACTAGCGGGAAGGGGAGCTCCTACAATGAGCAGTTCTTC.

V is TRBV28 and J is TRBJ1-1; the D gene is possibly TRBD1 (5 bases). V lost 3 bases and J 3 bases, leaving 14 bases between the germline ends. This CDR3 has 15 amino acids. Germline assignment: CDR1 MDHEN and CDR2 SYDVKM. CDR3 sequence: CASSFIGQGDTEAFF. CDR3 coding DNA: TGTGCCAGCAGTTTCATTGGGCAGGGTGACACTGAAGCTTTCTTT.

This sequence joins TRBV28 and TRBJ1-2, with TRBD1 matching 7 bases. The germline gives CDR1 MDHEN, CDR2 SYDVKM. CDR3 size: 15 residues. The J segment lost 7 bases and the V segment lost 4 bases, leaving 12 bases of the junction unmatched. CDR3 sequence (DNA): TGTGCCAGCAGTTCTCGACAGGGAGGTCCGGCTGGCTACACCTTC. This codes for CASSSRQGGPAGYTF.

This clone appeared a single time. The chain couples TRBV15 to TRBJ1-3; 7 nucleotides line up with TRBD1. V was pared by 5 bases and J by 2 bases, with 3 bases of the junction left unmatched. The germline CDR1 and CDR2 sequences are LNHNV and YYDKDF (reference sequence). The CDR3 sequence is 14 residues long. The CDR3 is CATSAGGAGNTIYF. CDR3 in DNA: TGTGCCACCAGCGCAGGGGGTGCTGGAAACACCATATATTTT.